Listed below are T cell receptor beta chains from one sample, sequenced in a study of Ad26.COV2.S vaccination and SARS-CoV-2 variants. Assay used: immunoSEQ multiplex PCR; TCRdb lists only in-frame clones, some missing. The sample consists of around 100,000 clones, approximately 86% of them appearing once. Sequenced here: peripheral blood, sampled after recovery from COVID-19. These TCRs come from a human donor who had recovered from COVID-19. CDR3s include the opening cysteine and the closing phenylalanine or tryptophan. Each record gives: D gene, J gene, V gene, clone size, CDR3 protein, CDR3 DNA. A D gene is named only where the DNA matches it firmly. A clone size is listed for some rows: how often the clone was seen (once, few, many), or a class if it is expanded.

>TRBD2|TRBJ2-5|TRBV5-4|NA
CASSRGGPHSSETQYF
TGTGCCAGCAGTCGGGGAGGGCCACATTCATCAGAGACCCAGTACTTC
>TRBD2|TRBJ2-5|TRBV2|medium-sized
CASIPGLASGETQYF
TGTGCCAGCATACCCGGACTAGCGTCTGGGGAGACCCAGTACTTC
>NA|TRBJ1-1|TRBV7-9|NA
CASSSLVTAKAFF
TGTGCCAGCAGCTCCCTTGTGACCGCTAAAGCTTTCTTT
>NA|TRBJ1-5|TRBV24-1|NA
CATSDLSPGPNQPQHF
TGTGCCACCAGTGATTTGAGCCCAGGCCCCAATCAGCCCCAGCATTTT
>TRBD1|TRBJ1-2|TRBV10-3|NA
CAIKQGSGYTF
TGTGCCATCAAACAGGGGTCTGGCTACACCTTC
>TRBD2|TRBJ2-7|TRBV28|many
CASSGLAGKGEQYF
TGTGCCAGCTCGGGGTTAGCGGGAAAAGGCGAGCAGTACTTC
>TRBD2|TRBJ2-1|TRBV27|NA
CASSFTLAGGSNEQFF
TGTGCCAGCAGTTTTACCCTAGCGGGAGGGTCGAATGAGCAGTTCTTC
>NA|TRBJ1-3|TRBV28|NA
CASSLSPSGGRNTIYF
TGTGCCAGCAGTTTATCCCCCTCTGGAGGGCGAAACACCATATATTTT
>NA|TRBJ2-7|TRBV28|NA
CASRPLGGGAYEQYF
TGTGCCAGCAGGCCCCTGGGTGGCGGGGCCTACGAGCAGTACTTC
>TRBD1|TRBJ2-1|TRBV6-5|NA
CASVGTGSYNEQFF
TGTGCCAGCGTCGGGACAGGCTCCTACAATGAGCAGTTCTTC
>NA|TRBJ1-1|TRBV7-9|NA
CASSLYTEAFF
TGTGCCAGCAGCTTGTACACTGAAGCTTTCTTT
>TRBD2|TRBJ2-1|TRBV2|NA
CASSETSMSNNEQFF
TGTGCCAGCAGTGAGACTAGCATGAGCAACAATGAGCAGTTCTTC
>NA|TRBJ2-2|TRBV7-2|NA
CASSSSATGELFF
TGTGCCAGCAGCTCCAGCGCCACCGGGGAGCTGTTTTTT
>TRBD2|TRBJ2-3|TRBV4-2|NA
CASSQEGSRGGADTQYF
TGTGCCAGCAGCCAAGAAGGCTCTCGGGGGGGCGCGGATACGCAGTATTTT
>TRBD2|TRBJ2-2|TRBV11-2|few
CASSSGLADTGELFF
TGTGCCAGCAGCTCAGGACTAGCGGACACCGGGGAGCTGTTTTTT
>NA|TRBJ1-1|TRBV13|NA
CASSLGLGNTEAFF
TGTGCCAGCAGCTTAGGCCTGGGAAACACTGAAGCTTTCTTT
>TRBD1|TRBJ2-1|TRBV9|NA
CASSADRVNEQFF
TGTGCCAGCAGCGCCGACAGGGTCAATGAGCAGTTCTTC
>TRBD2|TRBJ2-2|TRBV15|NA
CATSRESGRALNTGELFF
TGTGCCACCAGCAGAGAAAGCGGGAGGGCTCTTAACACCGGGGAGCTGTTTTTT
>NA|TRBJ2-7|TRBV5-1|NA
CASSLDGGVYEQYF
TGCGCCAGCAGCTTGGATGGGGGCGTATACGAGCAGTACTTC
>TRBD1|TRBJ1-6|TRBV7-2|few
CASSLEGNRGTYNSPLHF
TGTGCCAGCAGCTTAGAAGGGAACAGGGGCACATATAATTCACCCCTCCACTTT
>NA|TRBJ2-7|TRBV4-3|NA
CASSQGRGSSYEQYF
TGCGCCAGCAGCCAAGGGCGGGGAAGCTCCTACGAGCAGTACTTC
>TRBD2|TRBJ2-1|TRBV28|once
CASSLVAGGLGNEQFF
TGTGCCAGCAGTCTTGTTGCGGGAGGGCTCGGGAATGAGCAGTTCTTC
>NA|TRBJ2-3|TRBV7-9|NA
CASSFGTDTQYF
TGTGCCAGCAGCTTTGGGACAGATACGCAGTATTTT
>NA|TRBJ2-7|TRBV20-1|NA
CSASAQRSYEQYF
TGCAGTGCTAGTGCCCAGCGGTCCTACGAGCAGTACTTC
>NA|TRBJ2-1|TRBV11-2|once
CASSLTTINEQFF
TGTGCCAGCAGCTTAACCACCATCAATGAGCAGTTCTTC
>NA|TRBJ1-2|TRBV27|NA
CASSLSETANYGYTF
TGTGCCAGCAGTTTATCGGAGACGGCTAACTATGGCTACACCTTC
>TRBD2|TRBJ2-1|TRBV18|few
CASSYGTSGLYNEQFF
TGTGCCAGCTCATACGGGACTAGCGGACTTTACAATGAGCAGTTCTTC
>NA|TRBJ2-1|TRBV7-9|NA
CASSSTGTAYNEQFF
TGTGCCAGCAGCTCGACAGGTACCGCCTACAATGAGCAGTTCTTC
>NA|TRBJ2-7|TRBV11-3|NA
CASSLMPGAEQYF
TGTGCCAGCAGCTTGATGCCAGGGGCCGAGCAGTACTTC
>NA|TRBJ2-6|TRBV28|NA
CASSFSLRANVLTF
TGTGCCAGCAGTTTTAGTTTAAGGGCCAACGTCCTGACTTTC
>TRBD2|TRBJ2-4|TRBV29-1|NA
CSAKAGGDIQYF
TGCAGCGCCAAAGCGGGAGGGGACATTCAGTACTTC
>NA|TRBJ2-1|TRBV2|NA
CASSDRTTYNEQFF
TGTGCCAGCAGTGACAGAACTACCTACAATGAGCAGTTCTTC
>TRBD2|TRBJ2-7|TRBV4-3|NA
CASSRVTSGRGNEQYF
TGCGCCAGCAGCCGTGTGACAAGCGGGAGGGGCAACGAGCAGTACTTC
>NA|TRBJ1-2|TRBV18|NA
CASSPGPGHGYTF
TGTGCCAGCTCACCGGGGCCAGGGCATGGCTACACCTTC
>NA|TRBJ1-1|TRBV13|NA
CASSLTQGGYTEAFF
TGTGCCAGCAGCTTAACCCAGGGTGGGTACACTGAAGCTTTCTTT